What follows are 26 T cell receptor beta chains derived from one specimen sequenced in a study of cytomegalovirus exposure and HLA in healthy donors. The PCR made use of 60 Vbeta and 13 Jbeta primers. Produced via immunoSEQ multiplex PCR; TCRdb's table is partial and in-frame only. This sample's table has roughly 120,000 clones. Sample: PBMCs. The receptors were gathered from a man aged 18 to 30 in good health and CMV-seronegative.

V is TRBV7-2 and J is TRBJ2-2; a weak D match, TRBD1 (5 bases). Per germline, CDR1 SGHTA and CDR2 FQGNSA. CDR3 size: 13 residues. V was shortened by 6 bases and J by 7 bases, with 12 bases between the two germline ends. The CDR3 nucleotides read TGTGCCAGCAGTCGATCCCAGGGCGGGGAGCTGTTTTTT. Amino acid sequence: CASSRSQGGELFF.

The DNA for the CDR3 is TGTGCCAGTAGTGTACTAGCGGGGGGACCCAATGAGCAGTTCTTC. Its translation is CASSVLAGGPNEQFF. The chain is built from TRBV19 and TRBJ2-1, with TRBD2 identical over 12 bases. Germline V gene lookup returns CDR1 LNHDA and CDR2 SQIVND (reference sequence). Germline trimming cut 5 bases from V and 6 bases from J; bases unmatched to any gene: 5. This CDR3 has 15 amino acids.

The rearrangement uses TRBV7-9 and TRBJ2-1; 13 positions agree with TRBD2. The trim removed 3 bases at V and 0 bases at J, leaving 5 bases unmatched. Germline-derived CDR1 and CDR2 are SEHNR and FQNEAQ (reference sequence). The CDR3 has 18 amino acids. The CDR3 region has the DNA TGTGCCAGCAGCTTCGGACTAGCGGGAGTAAGCTCCTACAATGAGCAGTTCTTC. This encodes CASSFGLAGVSSYNEQFF.

The chain combines TRBV28 with TRBJ1-2, with TRBD1 identical over 7 bases. The V gene's germline CDR1 is MDHEN and CDR2 SYDVKM. This CDR3 spans 12 amino acids. V lost 6 bases, J lost 6 bases, and 4 bases stayed unmatched. This CDR3 is CASRNRGNGYTF. CDR3 coding DNA: TGTGCCAGCAGGAACAGGGGAAATGGCTACACCTTC.

This chain links TRBV7-9 with TRBJ1-4, with D possibly matching TRBD1 (6 bases). This CDR3 contains 14 residues. The germline V gene has CDR1 SEHNR and CDR2 FQNEAQ (reference sequence). Trimming took 7 bases from V and 7 from J, leaving 16 bases between them. The CDR3 region has the DNA TGTGCCAGCAACGAGGACAGAGGGTTTGAAAAACTGTTTTTT. This codes for CASNEDRGFEKLFF.

The rearrangement joins TRBV28 to TRBJ2-7; 7 bases are shared with TRBD1. V lost 5 bases, J lost 3 bases, and 7 bases stayed unmatched. Looked up from germline, CDR1 is MDHEN and CDR2 is SYDVKM. The CDR3 has 14 residues. CDR3 DNA: TGTGCCAGCAGTCTCGGGACAGCTATCTACGAGCAGTACTTC. Translating it yields CASSLGTAIYEQYF.

This chain uses TRBV5-4 with TRBJ2-2; no clear D gene. Trimming stripped 2 bases from V and 7 bases from J, with 3 bases between. CDR1 SGHNT and CDR2 YYREEE come from the germline V gene (reference sequence). This CDR3 has 11 residues. This CDR3 reads CASSFGGELFF. Written as DNA, the CDR3 is TGTGCCAGCAGCTTCGGCGGGGAGCTGTTTTTT. Supplemented by reference TRBV5-4 and TRBJ2-2, the full variable domain reads ETGVTQSPTHLIKTRGQQVTLRCSSQSGHNTVSWYQQALGQGPQFIFQYYREEENGRGNFPPRFSGLQFPNYSSELNVNALELDDSALYLCASSFGGELFFGEGSRLTVL.

V is TRBV10-1 and J is TRBJ1-6; D may be TRBD1 (6 bases). The V end was cut by 7 bases, the J end by 8 bases, with 15 bases between. Germline V lookup: CDR1 WNHNN, CDR2 SYGVQD (reference sequence). This CDR3 has 14 residues. CDR3 loop: CASKVGQPHSPLHF. CDR3 DNA: TGCGCCAGCAAGGTTGGACAGCCGCATTCACCCCTCCACTTT.

The rearrangement uses TRBV7-3 and TRBJ2-7; D gene ambiguous. The V end lost 0 bases, the J end lost 5 bases, and 8 bases lay between the germline ends. The CDR3 is made up of 13 amino acids. Germline assignment: CDR1 SGHTA and CDR2 FQGTGA. Written as DNA, the CDR3 is TGTGCCAGCAGCTTAACGACCCAGGACGAGCAGTACTTC. It translates to CASSLTTQDEQYF.

V gene TRBV6-5 combines with J gene TRBJ2-1; 9 nucleotides align to TRBD2. Germline V gene lookup returns CDR1 MNHEY and CDR2 SVGAGI. V lost 6 bases to trimming and J lost 7 bases; unmatched junction nucleotides: 7. The CDR3 runs to 14 residues. The CDR3 DNA sequence: TGTGCCAGCAGGCCCTCAGCGGGGGGAAATGAGCAGTTCTTC. It is translated as CASRPSAGGNEQFF.

The chain links TRBV9 to TRBJ1-5; 7 bases are shared with TRBD1. The CDR3 spans 14 residues. Germline trimming cut 3 bases from V and 5 bases from J; bases unmatched to any gene: 5. Looked up from germline, CDR1 is SGDLS and CDR2 is YYNGEE. The CDR3 region is CASSEGQDDQPQHF. CDR3 nucleotides: TGTGCCAGCAGCGAAGGACAGGACGATCAGCCCCAGCATTTT.

CDR3 amino acids: CASRPTGRIEAFF. The CDR3 bases are TGTGCCAGCAGACCTACAGGGCGAATTGAAGCTTTCTTT. This chain joins TRBV6-5 and TRBJ1-1, with D maybe TRBD1 (6 bases). From germline, CDR1 is MNHEY and CDR2 SVGAGI. V lost 6 bases, J lost 7 bases, and 15 bases lay in between. The CDR3 has 13 amino acids.

The gene calls are TRBV2 and TRBJ1-2; no clear D gene. In germline, CDR1 is SNHLY, CDR2 FYNNEI. The CDR3 is 14 amino acids. V shed 2 bases and J shed 4 bases, with 11 bases lying between them. Here the CDR3 reads CASSESPTAYGYTF. CDR3 nucleotide sequence: TGTGCCAGCAGTGAATCTCCCACAGCCTATGGCTACACCTTC.

This sequence joins TRBV5-1 and TRBJ2-7, with TRBD2 matching over 8 bases. Germline CDR1 and CDR2: SGHRS and YFSETQ. The CDR3 consists of 13 residues. The ends lost 2 bases at V and 6 bases at J; junction bases unmatched: 4. CDR3 bases: TGCGCCAGCAGCTTCAACAGCGGGGGCGAGCAGTACTTC. As protein: CASSFNSGGEQYF.

This rearrangement joins TRBV5-4 to TRBJ2-1; 8 bases match TRBD2. CDR3 size: 17 residues. CDR1 and CDR2 from the germline V gene are SGHNT and YYREEE (reference sequence). J lost 10 bases, V lost 1 base, and 16 bases had no gene match. The CDR3 is CASSLRDNGLAGREQFF. CDR3 bases: TGTGCCAGCAGCTTGCGGGATAATGGTCTAGCGGGTAGGGAGCAGTTCTTC.

The J gene is TRBJ2-5, the V gene TRBV5-1, with D possibly being TRBD1 (6 bases). The DNA end lines up better with TRBJ2-7; the J call may be wrong. CDR1 is SGHRS and CDR2 is YFSETQ in the germline V gene. The CDR3 has 15 amino acids. The CDR3 protein is CASSLAPGAIYEQYF. The CDR3 nucleotides read TGCGCCAGCAGCTTGGCCCCAGGGGCGATTTACGAGCAGTACTTC.

The chain combines TRBV18 with TRBJ2-1, with TRBD2 identical over 7 bases. Germline CDR1 KGHSH, CDR2 LQKENI. V lost 2 bases, J lost 7 bases, and 11 bases stayed unmatched. This CDR3 contains 16 residues. DNA for the CDR3: TGTGCCAGCTCACCATTGGGGGAGGGCCTGGGGAATGAGCAGTTCTTC. As protein: CASSPLGEGLGNEQFF.

This chain joins TRBV21-1 and TRBJ1-1; TRBD1, the table's D call, lacks a check against the DNA. TRBV21-1 is reported as a pseudogene. There are 19 residues in the CDR3. CDR3 residues: CASSKIGQGARRMNTEAFF. The CDR3 region has the DNA TGTGCCAGCAGCAAAATCGGTCAGGGGGCGCGTCGGATGAACACTGAAGCTTTCTTT.

This sequence joins TRBV9 and TRBJ1-1; 7 bases match TRBD1. CDR1 is SGDLS, CDR2 YYNGEE, per germline. The CDR3 spans 18 residues. V lost 0 bases, J lost 4 bases, and 15 bases stayed unmatched. Here the CDR3 DNA reads TGTGCCAGCAGCGTAGGCGCCACAGGGGTCATGGTAAGCACTGAAGCTTTCTTT. This codes for CASSVGATGVMVSTEAFF.

The rearrangement uses TRBV5-1 and TRBJ2-1; D is perhaps TRBD2 (6 bases). V lost 6 bases and J 3 bases, leaving 16 bases between the germline ends. The CDR3 covers 15 residues. CDR1 is SGHRS, CDR2 YFSETQ, per germline. CDR3 nucleotides: TGCGCCAGCAAATTCCTCCCTAGCGACTACAATGAGCAGTTCTTC. This codes for CASKFLPSDYNEQFF.

In the case of this clone: Other DNA sequences in this sample translate to the same CDR3. The V and J genes are TRBV7-2 and TRBJ2-7; D perhaps matches TRBD2 (6 bases). There are 14 residues in the CDR3. Per the germline V gene, CDR1 is SGHTA and CDR2 is FQGNSA. Trimming stripped 3 bases from V and 2 bases from J, with 11 bases between. The CDR3 coding sequence is TGTGCCAGCAGCTTTGGGACTTTTGCCTACGAGCAGTACTTC. The encoded protein is CASSFGTFAYEQYF.

The gene calls are TRBV14 and TRBJ1-1; D call uncertain. The CDR3 spans 16 residues. Germline CDR1 and CDR2: SGHDN and FVKESK. V was pared by 0 bases and J by 2 bases, with 13 bases between. The CDR3 loop is CASSQERTAPNTEAFF. The CDR3 bases are TGTGCCAGCAGCCAAGAGAGAACAGCCCCAAACACTGAAGCTTTCTTT. Variable domain in full (rest from reference TRBV14 and TRBJ1-1): EAGVTQFPSHSVIEKGQTVTLRCDPISGHDNLYWYRRVMGKEIKFLLHFVKESKQDESGMPNNRFLAERTGGTYSTLKVQPAELEDSGVYFCASSQERTAPNTEAFFGQGTRLTVV.

This chain uses TRBV19 with TRBJ1-5; D remains unclear. Trimming removed 6 bases from V and 2 bases from J, with 14 bases in between. In germline, CDR1 is LNHDA, CDR2 SQIVND (reference sequence). This CDR3 comprises 15 residues. The CDR3 sequence: CASRGRREGNQPQHF. CDR3 DNA sequence: TGTGCCAGTAGAGGAAGGAGAGAGGGCAATCAGCCCCAGCATTTT.

This CDR3 reads CASSEGPVAEQFF. CDR3 DNA: TGTGCCAGCAGTGAAGGCCCCGTAGCTGAGCAGTTCTTC. The V gene is TRBV2, the J gene TRBJ2-1, with D unclear. Deletions cut 1 base from V and 9 bases from J, with 10 bases between. This CDR3 has 13 amino acids. The germline CDR1 and CDR2 sequences are SNHLY and FYNNEI.

This rearrangement joins TRBV2 to TRBJ2-1; D remains unclear. Per the germline V gene, CDR1 is SNHLY and CDR2 is FYNNEI. With 10 bases removed from V and 1 base from J, the gap between germline ends came to 11 bases. This CDR3 is 13 amino acids long. The CDR3 spells CAKKRSSYNEQFF. CDR3 nucleotide sequence: TGTGCCAAAAAGAGGAGTTCCTACAATGAGCAGTTCTTC.

This chain joins TRBV4-1 and TRBJ1-2; TRBD1 matches 9 bases. The V and J ends lost 4 bases and 2 bases, in that order; junction bases with no gene match: 2. Germline V gene sequence: CDR1 MGHRA, CDR2 YSYEKL. The CDR3 runs 14 residues. The CDR3 protein is CASSLGQGNYGYTF. CDR3 DNA sequence: TGCGCCAGCAGCCTTGGACAGGGGAACTATGGCTACACCTTC.